Following are 27 T cell receptor beta chains from one sample sequenced in a study of blood T cell repertoires in COVID-19. Libraries were prepared by immunoSEQ multiplex PCR; TCRdb keeps only in-frame clonotypes and omits some of them. Counted here are more than 25,000 clones, around 88% occurring once; the ten biggest clones make up about a sixth. Sequenced sample: peripheral blood. The receptors were gathered from a man aged 65 to 79 with acute or convalescent COVID-19.

The chain combines TRBV7-9 with TRBJ2-5; the D gene is possibly TRBD2 (5 bases). This CDR3 has 14 residues. Germline CDR1 reads SEHNR; CDR2 reads FQNEAQ (reference sequence). The V end lost 10 bases, the J end lost 1 base, and 16 bases lay between the germline ends. CDR3 sequence (DNA): TGTGCCACGAACCGGGATGGCGGCCAAGAGACCCAGTACTTC. Residues: CATNRDGGQETQYF.

As DNA, the CDR3 is TGTGCCATCAGCCTCGGACAGGGAGGTGGGAATGAGCAGTTCTTC. This codes for CAISLGQGGGNEQFF. The genes are TRBV10-3 and TRBJ2-1; TRBD1 aligns across 8 bases. This CDR3 comprises 15 residues. Trimming cost V 6 bases and J 7 bases; bases outside gene matches: 11. CDR1 and CDR2 from the germline V gene are ENHRY and SYGVKD.

As DNA, the CDR3 is TGTGCCAGCAGCAACCAGGGGGCCTACGAGCAGTACTTC. Its translation: CASSNQGAYEQYF. The chain links TRBV12-3 or TRBV12-4 to TRBJ2-7, with 7 bases lining up with TRBD1. J gave up 2 bases and V 6 bases, and 4 bases lay outside the gene matches. CDR3 length: 13 amino acids.

The J gene is TRBJ1-1, the V gene TRBV6-5; D not resolved. Trimming shortened V by 6 bases and J by 5 bases, and 19 bases separated the two germline ends. Per the germline V gene, CDR1 is MNHEY and CDR2 is SVGAGI. The CDR3 is 15 amino acids. Written as DNA, the CDR3 is TGTGCCAGCAGCGCTAGACAAATACGGGGTACTGAAGCTTTCTTT. It translates to CASSARQIRGTEAFF.

The chain links TRBV12-3 or TRBV12-4 to TRBJ2-3; D is unresolved. This CDR3 is 11 amino acids long. Between the trimmed V and J ends, which lost 5 bases and 2 bases, there was a span of 2 bases. The DNA for the CDR3 is TGTGCCAGCAGTCTCACAGATACGCAGTATTTT. It specifies CASSLTDTQYF.

This clone was found a few times. The chain carries TRBV6-2 or TRBV6-3 and TRBJ2-7; TRBD1 is a possible D gene (6 bases). The V and J ends lost 2 bases and 3 bases respectively, with 11 bases between them. Germline CDR1 reads MNHEY; CDR2 reads SVGEGT. The CDR3 runs to 14 residues. CDR3 sequence (DNA): TGTGCCAGCAGTTACCAGGGGAAAGGCTACGAGCAGTACTTC. This sequence encodes CASSYQGKGYEQYF.

The chain uses TRBV28 and TRBJ1-4; D call uncertain. Germline-derived CDR1 and CDR2 are MDHEN and SYDVKM. The CDR3 is 13 residues long. V lost 6 bases, J lost 9 bases, and 14 bases lay in between. The CDR3 protein is CASSPEDGQKLFF. The CDR3 DNA follows: TGTGCCAGCAGCCCGGAGGACGGACAAAAACTGTTTTTT.

This chain joins TRBV24-1 and TRBJ2-2; 10 nucleotides line up with TRBD1. V lost 5 bases, J lost 3 bases, and 5 bases stayed unmatched. This CDR3 spans 16 amino acids. Germline CDR1 KGHDR, CDR2 SFDVKD. CDR3 protein: CATSAEDRGDTGELFF. As DNA, the CDR3 is TGTGCCACCAGTGCTGAGGACAGGGGGGACACCGGGGAGCTGTTTTTT.

V is TRBV5-6 and J is TRBJ2-7; 7 nucleotides align to TRBD1. Germline CDR1 is SGHDT and CDR2 is YYEEEE. V trimming: 4 bases; J trimming: 11 bases; junction bases outside the gene matches: 15. The length of the CDR3 is 14 residues. CDR3 DNA sequence: TGTGCCAGCAGCCCTCAACCCAACGGACAGGAAAAGTACTTC. It yields the protein CASSPQPNGQEKYF. Together with reference TRBV5-6 and TRBJ2-7, the CDR3 gives the full variable domain: DAGVTQSPTHLIKTRGQQVTLRCSPKSGHDTVSWYQQALGQGPQFIFQYYEEEERQRGNFPDRFSGHQFPNYSSELNVNALLLGDSALYLCASSPQPNGQEKYFGPGTRLTVT.

V and J are TRBV2 and TRBJ2-7; D perhaps matches TRBD1 (5 bases). The CDR3 sequence is 14 residues long. Trimming shortened V by 10 bases and J by 4 bases, and 20 bases separated the two germline ends. Germline V lookup: CDR1 SNHLY, CDR2 FYNNEI. CDR3 DNA: TGTGCCACCGCCACAGGTAATGGAATGTACGAGCAGTACTTC. It specifies CATATGNGMYEQYF.

This clone was picked up one time. This sequence joins TRBV7-2 and TRBJ1-4; TRBD1 might be the D (5 bases). The CDR3 runs 13 residues. The V gene's germline CDR1 is SGHTA and CDR2 FQGNSA. V was cut by 5 bases and J by 8 bases, with 12 bases left in between. Here the CDR3 DNA reads TGTGCCAGCAGCATTCAGGGAAGGGAAAAACTGTTTTTT. Protein sequence: CASSIQGREKLFF. Based on the CDR3 plus reference TRBV7-2 and TRBJ1-4, the full variable domain is GAGVSQSPSNKVTEKGKDVELRCDPISGHTALYWYRQSLGQGLEFLIYFQGNSAPDKSGLPSDRFSAERTGGSVSTLTIQRTQQEDSAVYLCASSIQGREKLFFGSGTQLSVL.

This chain links TRBV4-1 with TRBJ2-2; TRBD2 aligns across 14 bases. With 1 base clipped from V and 3 bases from J, the junction kept 13 bases outside the gene matches. The CDR3 loop spans 21 amino acids. CDR1 MGHRA and CDR2 YSYEKL come from the germline V gene. The CDR3, as DNA: TGCGCCAGCAGCCAAGCCTACTACGGGACTAGCGGGAGTGAGGACACCGGGGAGCTGTTTTTT. Translation gives CASSQAYYGTSGSEDTGELFF.

The genes are TRBV7-9 and TRBJ2-2; 7 nucleotides align to TRBD2. CDR3 size: 16 residues. From germline, CDR1 is SEHNR and CDR2 FQNEAQ (reference sequence). V was clipped by 5 bases and J by 4 bases; unmatched bases: 10. CDR3 residues: CASSPWGGESTGELFF. CDR3 coding DNA: TGTGCCAGCAGCCCTTGGGGAGGGGAGAGCACCGGGGAGCTGTTTTTT.

V gene TRBV5-5 combines with J gene TRBJ2-1; TRBD2 aligns across 13 bases. This CDR3 region has 16 residues. Germline values: CDR1 SGHKS, CDR2 YYEKEE (reference sequence). The V and J ends lost 4 bases and 5 bases, in that order; junction bases with no gene match: 6. DNA for the CDR3: TGTGCCAGCAGCCTCTGGACTAGCGGGGGAAACAATGAGCAGTTCTTC. It codes for CASSLWTSGGNNEQFF.

DNA of the CDR3: TGTGCCAGCAGTTACAGGGATGGCTACACCTTC. This codes for CASSYRDGYTF. The chain links TRBV28 to TRBJ1-2; TRBD1 might be the D (6 bases). The length of the CDR3 is 11 residues. The ends were cut back, 4 bases at V and 6 bases at J, with 6 bases in the middle. The germline CDR1 and CDR2 sequences are MDHEN and SYDVKM.

This chain links TRBV10-3 with TRBJ2-7; possible D gene TRBD1, 6 bases. CDR1 and CDR2 (germline): ENHRY, SYGVKD. Deletions cut 3 bases from V and 3 bases from J, with 15 bases between. This CDR3 is 15 amino acids long. CDR3 loop: CAISDQTGQVYEQYF. CDR3 DNA sequence: TGTGCCATCAGTGACCAAACGGGACAAGTCTACGAGCAGTACTTC.

The V gene is TRBV5-6, the J gene TRBJ2-5; 10 bases are a match to TRBD2. V was clipped by 4 bases and J by 5 bases; unmatched bases: 8. Germline-derived CDR1 and CDR2 are SGHDT and YYEEEE. This CDR3 spans 15 amino acids. The CDR3 region is CASSPGLAVEETQYF. CDR3 DNA sequence: TGTGCCAGCAGCCCTGGACTAGCGGTAGAGGAGACCCAGTACTTC.

The rearrangement uses TRBV15 and TRBJ2-5; D is possibly TRBD1 (5 bases). V gave up 3 bases and J gave up 5 bases, with 10 bases separating them. Germline CDR1 LNHNV, CDR2 YYDKDF (reference sequence). The CDR3 sequence is 13 residues long. The CDR3 nucleotides read TGTGCCACCAGCAGGGGCAAGGGGGAGACCCAGTACTTC. As protein: CATSRGKGETQYF. Supplemented by reference TRBV15 and TRBJ2-5, the full variable domain reads DAMVIQNPRYQVTQFGKPVTLSCSQTLNHNVMYWYQQKSSQAPKLLFHYYDKDFNNEADTPDNFQSRRPNTSFCFLDIRSPGLGDTAMYLCATSRGKGETQYFGPGTRLLVL.

The V gene is TRBV15, the J gene TRBJ2-1, with D tentatively TRBD2 (6 bases). The CDR3 covers 17 residues. CDR1 is LNHNV and CDR2 is YYDKDF in the germline V gene (reference sequence). V shed 3 bases and J shed 0 bases, with 15 bases lying between them. The DNA of the CDR3 is TGTGCCACCAGCAGGGGGGGTCGGCGGAGCTCCTACAATGAGCAGTTCTTC. Translation: CATSRGGRRSSYNEQFF. The complete variable domain, with remaining parts taken from reference TRBV15 and TRBJ2-1, reads DAMVIQNPRYQVTQFGKPVTLSCSQTLNHNVMYWYQQKSSQAPKLLFHYYDKDFNNEADTPDNFQSRRPNTSFCFLDIRSPGLGDTAMYLCATSRGGRRSSYNEQFFGPGTRLTVL.

The rearrangement uses TRBV9 and TRBJ2-5, with 13 positions matching TRBD2. V lost 4 bases and J lost 1; bases outside the gene matches: 13. CDR3 length: 19 amino acids. Germline CDR1 is SGDLS and CDR2 is YYNGEE. The CDR3 DNA reads TGTGCCAGCAGCCTTGCTCCGGGACTAGCGGGACCCCGCCAAGAGACCCAGTACTTC. Protein sequence: CASSLAPGLAGPRQETQYF.

As for this clone: The sample contains more than one DNA sequence encoding this CDR3. J is TRBJ1-3 and V is TRBV13, with 7 nucleotides matching TRBD1. CDR1 PRHDT and CDR2 FYEKMQ come from the germline V gene (reference sequence). This CDR3 contains 15 residues. The ends lost 3 bases at V and 0 bases at J; junction bases unmatched: 2. The CDR3 bases are TGTGCCAGCAGCTTGGGACAGCACTCTGGAAACACCATATATTTT. Its translation is CASSLGQHSGNTIYF.

A note on this clone: Germline and junction disagree at one end, which may indicate a read error. The sample contains more than one DNA sequence encoding this CDR3. This chain uses TRBV18 with TRBJ2-7, with TRBD2 identical over 7 bases. There are 15 residues in the CDR3. In germline, CDR1 is KGHSH, CDR2 LQKENI. The chain's CDR3 is CASSPGGGSGSEQYF. For the CDR3, the DNA is TGTGCTAGCTCACCCGGTGGCGGGAGTGGGTCCGAGCAGTACTTC.

This chain links TRBV2 with TRBJ2-3; D possibly corresponds to TRBD2 (6 bases). V was trimmed by 5 bases and J by 1 base, leaving 13 bases between them. This CDR3 has 15 residues. Germline values: CDR1 SNHLY, CDR2 FYNNEI. The CDR3 protein is CASSRRGLRTDTQYF. The CDR3 DNA reads as TGTGCCAGCAGTCGACGGGGGTTGCGCACAGATACGCAGTATTTT.

The chain links TRBV19 to TRBJ2-1, with TRBD2 matching 12 bases. Germline CDR1 is LNHDA and CDR2 is SQIVND (reference sequence). With V trimmed by 7 bases and J by 7 bases, 17 bases remained unmatched. The CDR3 has 18 residues. CDR3 sequence reads: CASKLAGGVVDGRNEQFF. The DNA of the CDR3 is TGTGCCAGTAAACTAGCGGGAGGCGTCGTTGATGGTCGGAATGAGCAGTTCTTC.

This chain connects TRBV29-1 to TRBJ1-2, with a tentative D call TRBD1 (5 bases). This CDR3 comprises 12 residues. The germline gives CDR1 SQVTM, CDR2 ANQGSEA. V dropped 6 bases and J dropped 8 bases, with 16 bases sitting between them. CDR3: CSVSDNGRGYTF. CDR3 nucleotides: TGCAGCGTCTCGGACAACGGACGGGGCTACACCTTC.

This chain links TRBV19 with TRBJ2-3; D remains unclear. This CDR3 comprises 15 residues. The ends were cut back, 6 bases at V and 2 bases at J, with 15 bases in the middle. CDR1 LNHDA and CDR2 SQIVND come from the germline V gene (reference sequence). As DNA, the CDR3 is TGTGCCAGTAGAAGCCAATCCTTCAACACAGATACGCAGTATTTT. It codes for CASRSQSFNTDTQYF.

This rearrangement joins TRBV3-1 (or the pseudogene TRBV3-2) to TRBJ1-2, with a weak D call TRBD1 (5 bases). V was cut by 0 bases and J by 6 bases, with 17 bases left in between. The germline gives CDR1 LGHDT, CDR2 YNNKEL (reference sequence). The CDR3 is 16 residues long. The CDR3 region is CASSQESSRGRNGYTF. CDR3 DNA: TGTGCCAGCAGCCAAGAAAGTTCGCGGGGGAGGAATGGCTACACCTTC.